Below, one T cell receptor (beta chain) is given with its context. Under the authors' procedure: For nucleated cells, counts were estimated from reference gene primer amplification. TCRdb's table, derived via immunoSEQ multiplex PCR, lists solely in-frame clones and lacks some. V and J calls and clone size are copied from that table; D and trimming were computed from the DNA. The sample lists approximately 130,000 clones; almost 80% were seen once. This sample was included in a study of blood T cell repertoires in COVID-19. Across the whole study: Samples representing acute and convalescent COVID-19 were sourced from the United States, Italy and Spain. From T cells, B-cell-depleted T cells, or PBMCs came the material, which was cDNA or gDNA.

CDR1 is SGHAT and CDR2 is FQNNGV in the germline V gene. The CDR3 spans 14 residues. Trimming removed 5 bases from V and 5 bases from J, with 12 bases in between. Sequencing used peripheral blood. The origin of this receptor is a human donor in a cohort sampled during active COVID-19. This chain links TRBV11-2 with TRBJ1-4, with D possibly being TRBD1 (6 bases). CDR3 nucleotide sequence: TGTGCCAGCAGCCCTGGGGGGGGCAATGAAAAACTGTTTTTT. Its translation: CASSPGGGNEKLFF.